One and the same sample provided the 10 T cell receptor beta chains below, sequenced in a study of T cell responses to AZD1222 COVID-19 vaccine. The assay was immunoSEQ multiplex PCR, and TCRdb's table has in-frame clones only and misses some. The sample comprises 150,000 to 200,000 clones, about 90% of which are singletons, and approximately 0.98% rests with the top ten. The sequencing here drew on peripheral blood, taken 28 days after the second AZD1222 dose. The receptors stem from an adult who received the AZD1222 COVID-19 vaccine.

This chain links TRBV10-2 with TRBJ1-6; D not certain. CDR3 size: 12 residues. V was shortened by 9 bases and J by 4 bases, with 7 bases between the two germline ends. Germline CDR1 is WSHSY and CDR2 is SAAADI. The chain's CDR3 is CASRDYNSPLHF. The CDR3 region has the DNA TGCGCCAGTCGGGATTATAATTCACCCCTCCACTTT.

The table lists this clone with a count of one. The rearrangement links TRBV6-5 to TRBJ1-2; the D gene is possibly TRBD1 (6 bases). With 7 bases removed from V and 3 bases from J, the gap between germline ends came to 18 bases. The CDR3 is 15 residues long. The germline V gene encodes CDR1 MNHEY and CDR2 SVGAGI. CDR3 in DNA: TGTGCCAGCACTAGGCTTTCGGGGGCAGACTATGGCTACACCTTC. Translated, it gives CASTRLSGADYGYTF.

CDR3 nucleotide sequence: TGTGCCAGCAGTGAACTCGGCCACTCTGGAAACACCATATATTTT. Residues: CASSELGHSGNTIYF. The chain couples TRBV6-1 to TRBJ1-3; D is unresolved. The CDR3 length is 15 residues. The V end was cut by 2 bases, the J end by 0 bases, with 8 bases between. Germline V CDR1 and CDR2: MNHNS, SASEGT.

CDR3 loop: CSVPSGREQYF. CDR3 in DNA: TGCAGCGTCCCTTCTGGGCGGGAGCAGTACTTC. The rearrangement joins TRBV29-1 to TRBJ2-7; D gene unclear. This CDR3 has 11 amino acids. Trimming pared 6 bases from V and 7 bases from J, leaving 13 bases between. CDR1 is SQVTM and CDR2 is ANQGSEA in the germline V gene.

This clone appeared a few times. The CDR3 loop is CAWSPRDLVTYEQYF. In DNA, the CDR3 is TGTGCCTGGAGTCCCCGGGACCTAGTCACCTACGAGCAGTACTTC. The chain carries TRBV30 and TRBJ2-7; D may match TRBD1 or TRBD2 (5 bases each). Germline CDR1 and CDR2: GTSNPN and SVGIG (reference sequence). This CDR3 is built from 15 residues. V lost 2 bases and J lost 2, with 16 bases in between.

This chain joins TRBV18 and TRBJ2-3; D gene unclear. The CDR3 runs to 13 residues. Trimming left V 0 bases short and J 5 bases short, with 6 bases between. In germline, CDR1 is KGHSH, CDR2 LQKENI. CDR3 sequence reads: CASSPPSLDTQYF. CDR3 DNA: TGTGCCAGCTCACCACCGAGTTTAGATACGCAGTATTTT.

The chain joins TRBV3-1 (or the pseudogene TRBV3-2) to TRBJ1-2; D perhaps matches TRBD1 (6 bases). Trimming took off 4 bases at V and 6 bases at J, with 12 bases between the two ends. Germline V gene lookup returns CDR1 LGHDT and CDR2 YNNKEL (reference sequence). The CDR3 loop spans 13 amino acids. The CDR3 reads CASSLGTLDGYTF. DNA of the CDR3: TGTGCCAGCAGCCTCGGGACATTGGATGGCTACACCTTC.

V and J are TRBV11-2 and TRBJ2-7; unclear D gene. V was cut by 0 bases and J by 2 bases, with 5 bases left in between. Per the germline V gene, CDR1 is SGHAT and CDR2 is FQNNGV. The CDR3 consists of 13 residues. CDR3 sequence (DNA): TGTGCCAGCAGCTTAGACCGCCCCTACGAGCAGTACTTC. Amino acids: CASSLDRPYEQYF. Full variable domain (outside the CDR3, taken from reference TRBV11-2 and TRBJ2-7): EAGVAQSPRYKIIEKRQSVAFWCNPISGHATLYWYQQILGQGPKLLIQFQNNGVVDDSQLPKDRFSAERLKGVDSTLKIQPAKLEDSAVYLCASSLDRPYEQYFGPGTRLTVT.

The rearrangement links TRBV19 to TRBJ1-2; 7 bases fit TRBD1. Germline CDR1 is LNHDA and CDR2 is SQIVND (reference sequence). The CDR3 is made up of 13 amino acids. V lost 10 bases, J lost 2 bases, and 7 bases stayed unmatched. The CDR3, as DNA: TGTGCCACCGAGAGGGGGCCCAACTATGGCTACACCTTC. Its translation: CATERGPNYGYTF.

V and J are TRBV20-1 and TRBJ2-2; 8 bases agree with TRBD2. The CDR3 consists of 15 residues. Germline V gene lookup returns CDR1 DFQATT and CDR2 SNEGSKA (reference sequence). J was trimmed by 5 bases and V by 3 bases; bases with no gene match: 8. CDR3 protein: CSASAPGLETGELFF. In nucleotides, the CDR3 is TGCAGTGCTAGTGCACCGGGACTAGAAACCGGGGAGCTGTTTTTT.